The clone carrying this TCR beta chain was detected only a few times. TCRdb processed the 5' RACE reads anew with MiXCR; each CDR3 protein has one entry. The profile shows 190,000 or so distinct CDR3 sequences, 20% to 25% of them singletons. This record comes from a study of T-cell memory formation after mild COVID-19. This TCR was recovered from an adult woman who had mild COVID-19 (a few samples of this study predate the infection). Cell type and time point are not known. Sequenced input: PBMCs or a T cell subset sorted from them (not recorded which).

The CDR3 sequence: CATSDLGTDEPQHF. The CDR3 coding sequence is TGTGCCACCAGTGATTTGGGGACGGACGAGCCCCAGCATTTT. V is TRBV24-1 and J is TRBJ1-5; D is perhaps TRBD1 (5 bases). CDR1 and CDR2 from the germline V gene are KGHDR and SFDVKD. CDR3 length: 14 amino acids. The V gene lost 0 bases and the J gene lost 8 bases, with 10 bases spanning the gap.